Each of the 5 T cell receptor beta chains below was sequenced from the same sample in a study of early T cells in non-severe SARS-CoV-2 infection. One entry per CDR3 protein results from TCRdb running MiXCR on the 5' RACE reads. The table lists tens of thousands of distinct CDR3 sequences, about 5% of them singletons. The sample in question was whole blood, obtained at baseline. These receptors were taken from an adult who was a healthcare worker with PCR-confirmed SARS-CoV-2 infection or an uninfected control (not recorded which).

The table lists this clonotype with many counts. This chain joins TRBV6-1 and TRBJ2-1; D may be TRBD1 (7 bases). V was cut by 4 bases and J by 3 bases, with 13 bases left in between. The CDR3 is made up of 15 amino acids. Per germline, CDR1 MNHNS and CDR2 SASEGT. For the CDR3, the DNA is TGTGCCAGCAGTGGGGAGGCAGGGGGCTACAATGAGCAGTTCTTC. Its protein is CASSGEAGGYNEQFF.

The chain employs TRBV6-2 or TRBV6-3 and TRBJ2-1, with D perhaps TRBD1 (6 bases). The germline CDR1 and CDR2 sequences are MNHEY and SVGEGT. The CDR3 runs to 18 residues. With 2 bases removed from V and 3 bases from J, the gap between germline ends came to 20 bases. The CDR3 nucleotides read TGTGCCAGCAGTTACCCGCGCGCAGGGGTCTACAACTACAATGAGCAGTTCTTC. Encoded protein: CASSYPRAGVYNYNEQFF.

This clonotype has ten or more counts. This sequence joins TRBV12-3 or TRBV12-4 and TRBJ2-3; D may be TRBD2 (7 bases). Trimming left V 6 bases short and J 8 bases short, with 9 bases between. This CDR3 has 11 residues. CDR3 amino acids: CASRGGGTQYF. CDR3 in DNA: TGTGCCAGCAGAGGGGGGGGTACGCAGTATTTT.

There are a few counts of this clonotype. In DNA form, the CDR3 reads TGTGCCAGTAGTCTTGACAGGGCACTCTCTGGAAACACCATATATTTT. It translates to CASSLDRALSGNTIYF. The chain joins TRBV19 to TRBJ1-3, with TRBD1 matching 7 bases. Losses at the gene ends were 5 bases for V and 0 bases for J; bases not matched to a gene: 7. The CDR3 runs 16 residues. In germline, CDR1 is LNHDA, CDR2 SQIVND (reference sequence).

The sample holds many counts of this clonotype. This chain uses TRBV5-1 with TRBJ2-1; D might be TRBD2 (6 bases). Germline values: CDR1 SGHRS, CDR2 YFSETQ. V gave up 0 bases and J gave up 4 bases, with 11 bases separating them. There are 15 residues in the CDR3. DNA of the CDR3: TGCGCCAGCAGCTTGGACGGGGGACCTTACAATGAGCAGTTCTTC. Residues: CASSLDGGPYNEQFF.